Each of the 14 T cell receptor beta chains below was sequenced from the same sample in a study of T cells in Graves' hyperthyroidism and ophthalmopathy. Authors of the study amplified TCR beta CDR3 regions from RNA transcripts. The TCR CDR3 first-round RT-PCR relied on the HTBI primer set. TCRdb used MiXCR to reprocess the multiplex PCR reads, holding one entry per CDR3 protein. The sample carries more than 300,000 distinct CDR3 sequences, about 17% recorded once. The sequenced material came from blood. These TCRs come from a woman younger than 45 with Graves' hyperthyroidism that later progressed to Graves' ophthalmopathy.

This clonotype has a handful of counts. The V and J genes are TRBV16 and TRBJ2-6; D tentatively reads TRBD1 or TRBD2 (5 bases each). V was cut by 1 base and J by 5 bases, with 9 bases left in between. The CDR3 consists of 15 residues. The germline gives CDR1 KGHSY, CDR2 FQNENV. DNA for the CDR3: TGTGCCAGCAGCCAATATCGGGGCCGGGCCAACGTCCTGACTTTC. Residues: CASSQYRGRANVLTF.

This clonotype was detected ten times or more. V usage is TRBV27 and J usage is TRBJ2-1, with D possibly being TRBD1 (6 bases). The CDR3 loop spans 13 amino acids. Germline V gene lookup returns CDR1 MNHEY and CDR2 SMNVEV (reference sequence). Trimming removed 6 bases from V and 7 bases from J, with 13 bases in between. The CDR3 nucleotides are TGTGCCAGCAGCCTTACAGGGAAGAATGAGCAGTTCTTC. Translation gives CASSLTGKNEQFF.

This clonotype has ten or more counts. The V and J genes are TRBV3-1 and TRBJ2-3; D is undetermined. Germline V lookup: CDR1 LGHDT, CDR2 YNNKEL (reference sequence). The V end lost 0 bases, the J end lost 2 bases, and 9 bases lay between the germline ends. This CDR3 region has 15 residues. CDR3 nucleotides: TGTGCCAGCAGCCAAGAAGCGAGGATCACAGATACGCAGTATTTT. It encodes CASSQEARITDTQYF.

This clonotype was detected ten times or more. The chain joins TRBV5-1 to TRBJ2-1; TRBD2 aligns across 10 bases. In germline, CDR1 is SGHRS, CDR2 YFSETQ. The length of the CDR3 is 16 residues. Trimming took 4 bases from V and 0 from J; bases not matched to a gene: 4. The CDR3 DNA reads TGCGCCAGCAGCGAGGCTAGCGGGAGCTCCTACAATGAGCAGTTCTTC. Translating gives CASSEASGSSYNEQFF.

The V call is TRBV5-5, the J call TRBJ2-6; D is perhaps TRBD1 (6 bases). V shed 0 bases and J shed 0 bases, with 13 bases lying between them. CDR3 size: 18 residues. Germline lookup yields CDR1 SGHKS and CDR2 YYEKEE (reference sequence). The CDR3 region is CASSLAKGVDSGANVLTF. The DNA of the CDR3 is TGTGCCAGCAGCTTGGCGAAGGGGGTAGACTCTGGGGCCAACGTCCTGACTTTC.

In its sample, this clonotype was seen a few times. The chain couples TRBV27 to TRBJ2-1; D not resolved. Germline values: CDR1 MNHEY, CDR2 SMNVEV (reference sequence). V lost 8 bases and J 9 bases, leaving 11 bases between the germline ends. This CDR3 has 11 residues. The chain's CDR3 is CASLLGSEQFF. The CDR3 nucleotides read TGTGCCAGCCTCTTGGGCAGTGAGCAGTTCTTC.

This clonotype was counted a few times. The chain uses TRBV5-1 and TRBJ2-3, with 8 bases aligning to TRBD2. The CDR3 runs 15 residues. Germline-derived CDR1 and CDR2 are SGHRS and YFSETQ. V was clipped by 6 bases and J by 2 bases; unmatched bases: 8. The CDR3 is CASTAQGLVTDTQYF. The CDR3 DNA follows: TGCGCCAGCACCGCGCAGGGACTAGTCACAGATACGCAGTATTTT.

This clonotype was found many times. The rearrangement links TRBV20-1 to TRBJ1-6; 8 bases are shared with TRBD1. The germline V gene encodes CDR1 DFQATT and CDR2 SNEGSKA (reference sequence). The CDR3 runs 15 residues. J was trimmed by 1 base and V by 3 bases; bases with no gene match: 2. The CDR3 loop reads CSARDRESYNSPLHF. In nucleotides, the CDR3 is TGCAGTGCTAGGGACAGGGAGTCCTATAATTCACCCCTCCACTTT.

This clonotype was found many times. The rearrangement joins TRBV6-1 to TRBJ1-2; D ambiguous. V was trimmed by 8 bases and J by 0 bases, leaving 10 bases between them. The germline gives CDR1 MNHNS, CDR2 SASEGT. CDR3 length: 13 amino acids. CDR3 loop: CASQETSNYGYTF. In DNA, the CDR3 is TGTGCCAGCCAGGAGACCTCTAACTATGGCTACACCTTC.

At least ten counts were recorded for this clonotype. V is TRBV27 and J is TRBJ1-1; maybe TRBD1 (5 bases). The germline V gene has CDR1 MNHEY and CDR2 SMNVEV (reference sequence). This CDR3 region has 12 residues. Trimming removed 5 bases at V and 6 bases at J, with 10 bases between. CDR3 DNA sequence: TGTGCCAGCAGTCCCCCGGGGGCTGAAGCTTTCTTT. Translated, it gives CASSPPGAEAFF.

This clonotype was detected many times. The V call is TRBV2, the J call TRBJ2-2; TRBD1 aligns across 8 bases. With V trimmed by 4 bases and J by 6 bases, 4 bases remained unmatched. The CDR3 is 14 amino acids. The germline V gene encodes CDR1 SNHLY and CDR2 FYNNEI. The CDR3 DNA reads TGTGCCAGCAGTGGACAGGGGATCGCCGGGGAGCTGTTTTTT. Amino acids: CASSGQGIAGELFF.

This clonotype was counted many times. The gene calls are TRBV29-1 and TRBJ1-2; D remains unclear. CDR1 and CDR2 from the germline V gene are SQVTM and ANQGSEA. Trimming pared 0 bases from V and 8 bases from J, leaving 19 bases between. The CDR3 length is 15 residues. CDR3 residues: CSVEDSGVGHWGYTF. The CDR3 DNA sequence: TGCAGCGTTGAAGATAGTGGGGTTGGTCATTGGGGCTACACCTTC.

The chain joins TRBV11-2 to TRBJ1-4; possibly TRBD1 for D (5 bases). The CDR3 is 18 amino acids. CDR1 is SGHAT and CDR2 is FQNNGV in the germline V gene. The ends were cut back, 1 base at V and 3 bases at J, with 18 bases in the middle. The CDR3 region is CASSLGVGVEASNEKLFF. CDR3 nucleotides: TGTGCCAGCAGCTTAGGCGTGGGGGTCGAGGCCTCTAATGAAAAACTGTTTTTT.

This clonotype was counted many times. CDR3 protein: CASSWEAKNIQYF. The CDR3 DNA is TGCGCCAGCAGTTGGGAGGCCAAAAACATTCAGTACTTC. V and J are TRBV10-2 and TRBJ2-4, with D tentatively TRBD2 (5 bases). Germline CDR1 and CDR2: WSHSY and SAAADI. The CDR3 runs 13 residues. The germline V and J ends were trimmed by 5 bases and 1 base, with 6 bases remaining between them.